This entry features one T cell receptor beta chain sequence. This table comes from immunoSEQ multiplex PCR, and its TCRdb copy is limited to in-frame clones, with some not included. The table includes around 210,000 clones, less than 90% detected once. The ends lost 5 bases at V and 1 base at J; junction bases unmatched: 0. The CDR3 length is 13 residues. Germline V lookup: CDR1 LNHNV, CDR2 YYDKDF (reference sequence). This entry is derived from a study of blood T cell repertoires in COVID-19. Material: peripheral blood. The clonotype originates from a woman in her seventies with acute or convalescent COVID-19. This chain connects TRBV15 to TRBJ1-1, with 8 bases that match TRBD1. The CDR3 sequence: CATSDRGNTEAFF. The CDR3, as DNA: TGTGCCACCAGCGACAGGGGGAACACTGAAGCTTTCTTT.